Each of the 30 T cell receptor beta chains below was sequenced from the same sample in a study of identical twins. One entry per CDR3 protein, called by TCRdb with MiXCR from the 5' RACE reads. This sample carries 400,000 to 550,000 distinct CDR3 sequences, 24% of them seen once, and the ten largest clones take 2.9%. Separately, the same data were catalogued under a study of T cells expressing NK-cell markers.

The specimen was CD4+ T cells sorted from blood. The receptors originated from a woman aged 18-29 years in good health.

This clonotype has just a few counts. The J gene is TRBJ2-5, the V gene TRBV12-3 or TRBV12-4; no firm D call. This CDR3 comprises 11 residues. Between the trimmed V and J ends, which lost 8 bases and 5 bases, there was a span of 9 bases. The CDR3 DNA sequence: TGTGCCAGCCGCAACTGGGAGACCCAGTACTTC. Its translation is CASRNWETQYF.

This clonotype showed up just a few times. The CDR3 region is CASSPGQAYEQFF. CDR3 DNA sequence: TGTGCCAGCAGCCCGGGACAAGCGTATGAGCAGTTCTTC. The chain links TRBV3-1 to TRBJ2-1; TRBD1 might be the D (6 bases). Looked up from germline, CDR1 is LGHDT and CDR2 is YNNKEL (reference sequence). The germline V and J ends were trimmed by 4 bases and 8 bases, with 12 bases remaining between them. The CDR3 length is 13 residues.

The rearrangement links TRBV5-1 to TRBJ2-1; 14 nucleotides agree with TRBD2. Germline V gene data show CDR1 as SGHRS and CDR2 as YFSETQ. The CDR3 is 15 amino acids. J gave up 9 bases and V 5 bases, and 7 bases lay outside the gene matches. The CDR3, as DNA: TGCGCCAGCAGTCCGGGACTAGCGGGGGAGGGTGAGCAGTTCTTC. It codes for CASSPGLAGEGEQFF. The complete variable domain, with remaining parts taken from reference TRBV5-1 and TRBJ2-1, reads KAGVTQTPRYLIKTRGQQVTLSCSPISGHRSVSWYQQTPGQGLQFLFEYFSETQRNKGNFPGRFSGRQFSNSRSEMNVSTLELGDSALYLCASSPGLAGEGEQFFGPGTRLTVL.

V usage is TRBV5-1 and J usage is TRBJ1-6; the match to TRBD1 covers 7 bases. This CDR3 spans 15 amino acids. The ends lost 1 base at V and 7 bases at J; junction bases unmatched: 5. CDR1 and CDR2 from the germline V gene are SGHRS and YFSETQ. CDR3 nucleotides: TGCGCCAGCAGCTTGACGGGACAGCCAAATTCACCCCTCCACTTT. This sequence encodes CASSLTGQPNSPLHF.

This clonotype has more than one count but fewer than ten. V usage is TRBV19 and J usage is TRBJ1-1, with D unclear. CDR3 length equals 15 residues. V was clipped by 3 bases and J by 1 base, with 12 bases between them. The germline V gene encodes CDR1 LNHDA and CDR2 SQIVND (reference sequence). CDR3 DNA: TGTGCCAGTAGTATCTCGGGGATTGGGAACACTGAAGCTTTCTTT. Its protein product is CASSISGIGNTEAFF.

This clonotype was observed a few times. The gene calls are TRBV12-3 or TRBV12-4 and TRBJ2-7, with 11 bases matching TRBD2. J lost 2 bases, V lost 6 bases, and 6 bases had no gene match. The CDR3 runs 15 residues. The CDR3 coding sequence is TGTGCCAGCAGCAAAGGGACTAGCGGTACCTACGAGCAGTACTTC. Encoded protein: CASSKGTSGTYEQYF.

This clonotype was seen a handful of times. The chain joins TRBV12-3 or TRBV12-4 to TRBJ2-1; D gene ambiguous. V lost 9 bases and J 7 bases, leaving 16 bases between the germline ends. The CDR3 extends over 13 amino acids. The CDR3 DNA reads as TGTGCCAGTAATACAGTCCCCCTGAATGAGCAGTTCTTC. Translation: CASNTVPLNEQFF.

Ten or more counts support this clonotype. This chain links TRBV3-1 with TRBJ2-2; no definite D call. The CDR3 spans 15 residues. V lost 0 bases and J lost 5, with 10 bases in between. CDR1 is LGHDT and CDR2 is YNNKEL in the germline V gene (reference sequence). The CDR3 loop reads CASSQDSGITGELFF. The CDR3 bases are TGTGCCAGCAGCCAAGATTCGGGTATAACCGGGGAGCTGTTTTTT.

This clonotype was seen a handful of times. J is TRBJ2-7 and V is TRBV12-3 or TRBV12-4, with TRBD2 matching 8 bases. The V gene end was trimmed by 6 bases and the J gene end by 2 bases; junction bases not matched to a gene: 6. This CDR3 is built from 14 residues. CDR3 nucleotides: TGTGCCAGCAGGGGGGCGGGAGGAACCTACGAGCAGTACTTC. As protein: CASRGAGGTYEQYF.

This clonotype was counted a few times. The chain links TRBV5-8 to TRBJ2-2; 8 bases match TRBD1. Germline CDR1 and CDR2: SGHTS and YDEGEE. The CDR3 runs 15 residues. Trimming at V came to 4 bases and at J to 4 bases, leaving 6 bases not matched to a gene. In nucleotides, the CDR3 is TGTGCCAGCAGCCGCCGGGACAGGCTCACCGGGGAGCTGTTTTTT. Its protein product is CASSRRDRLTGELFF.

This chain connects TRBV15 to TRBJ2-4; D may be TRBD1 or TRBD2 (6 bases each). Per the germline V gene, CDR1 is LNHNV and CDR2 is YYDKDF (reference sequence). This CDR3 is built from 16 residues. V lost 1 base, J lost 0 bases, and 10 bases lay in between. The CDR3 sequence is CATSRGGALAKNIQYF. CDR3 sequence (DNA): TGTGCCACCAGCAGAGGGGGGGCCCTAGCCAAAAACATTCAGTACTTC.

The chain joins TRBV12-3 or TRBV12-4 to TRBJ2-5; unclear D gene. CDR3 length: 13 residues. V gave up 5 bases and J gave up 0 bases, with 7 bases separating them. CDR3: CASSLRDQETQYF. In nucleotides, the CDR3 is TGTGCCAGCAGTCTCCGGGACCAAGAGACCCAGTACTTC.

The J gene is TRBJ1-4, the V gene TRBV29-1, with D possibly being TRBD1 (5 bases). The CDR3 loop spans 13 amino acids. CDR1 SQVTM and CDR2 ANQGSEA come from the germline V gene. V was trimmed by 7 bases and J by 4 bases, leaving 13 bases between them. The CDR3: CSARDGGNEKLFF. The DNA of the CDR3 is TGCAGCGCCCGGGACGGCGGTAATGAAAAACTGTTTTTT.

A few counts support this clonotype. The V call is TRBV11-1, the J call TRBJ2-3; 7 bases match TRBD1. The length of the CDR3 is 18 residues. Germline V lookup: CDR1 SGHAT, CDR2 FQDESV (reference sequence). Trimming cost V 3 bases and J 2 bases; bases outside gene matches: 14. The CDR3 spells CASSFNLVRTGDTDTQYF. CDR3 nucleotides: TGTGCCAGCAGCTTTAATCTAGTTCGGACAGGCGACACAGATACGCAGTATTTT.

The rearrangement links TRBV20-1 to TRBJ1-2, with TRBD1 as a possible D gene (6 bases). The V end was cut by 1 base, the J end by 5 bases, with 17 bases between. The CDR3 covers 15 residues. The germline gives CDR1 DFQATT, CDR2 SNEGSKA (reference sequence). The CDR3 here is CSARGRRRGVYGYTF. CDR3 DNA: TGCAGTGCTAGAGGCAGGAGGAGGGGGGTGTATGGCTACACCTTC.

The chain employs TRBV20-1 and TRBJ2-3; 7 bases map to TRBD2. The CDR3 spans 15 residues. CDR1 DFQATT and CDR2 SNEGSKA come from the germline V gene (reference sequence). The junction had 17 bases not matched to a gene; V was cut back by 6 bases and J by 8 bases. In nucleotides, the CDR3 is TGCAGTGCGGTTTTTGGAGGCGGGAGAACGGGTACGCAGTATTTT. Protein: CSAVFGGGRTGTQYF.

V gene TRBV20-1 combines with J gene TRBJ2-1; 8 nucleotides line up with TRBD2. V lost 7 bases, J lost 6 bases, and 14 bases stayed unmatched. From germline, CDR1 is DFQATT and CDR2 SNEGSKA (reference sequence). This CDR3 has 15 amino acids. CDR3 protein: CSDRPGLGRANEQFF. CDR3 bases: TGCAGTGACAGACCGGGACTAGGGAGAGCCAATGAGCAGTTCTTC.

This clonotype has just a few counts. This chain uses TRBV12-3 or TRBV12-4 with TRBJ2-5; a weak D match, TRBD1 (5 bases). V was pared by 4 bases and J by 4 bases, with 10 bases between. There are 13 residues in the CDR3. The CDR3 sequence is CASSSGMGETQYF. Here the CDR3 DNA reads TGTGCCAGCAGTTCAGGGATGGGAGAGACCCAGTACTTC.

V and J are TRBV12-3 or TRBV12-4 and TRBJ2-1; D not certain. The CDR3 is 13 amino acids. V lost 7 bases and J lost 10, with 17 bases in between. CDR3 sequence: CASNSRGESEQFF. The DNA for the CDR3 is TGTGCCAGCAATTCGAGAGGAGAATCGGAGCAGTTCTTC.

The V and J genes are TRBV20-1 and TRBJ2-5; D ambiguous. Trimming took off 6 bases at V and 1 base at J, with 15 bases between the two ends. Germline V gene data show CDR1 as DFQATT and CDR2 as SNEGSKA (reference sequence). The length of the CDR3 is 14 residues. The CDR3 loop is CSALRPDLQETQYF. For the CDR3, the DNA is TGCAGTGCACTCAGGCCGGACCTCCAAGAGACCCAGTACTTC.

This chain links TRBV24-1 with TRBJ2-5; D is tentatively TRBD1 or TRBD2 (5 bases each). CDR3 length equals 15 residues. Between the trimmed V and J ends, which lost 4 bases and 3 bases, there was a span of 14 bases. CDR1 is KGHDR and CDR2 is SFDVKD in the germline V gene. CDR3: CATSDSGREEETQYF. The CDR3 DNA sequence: TGTGCCACCAGTGACTCGGGACGAGAGGAAGAGACCCAGTACTTC.

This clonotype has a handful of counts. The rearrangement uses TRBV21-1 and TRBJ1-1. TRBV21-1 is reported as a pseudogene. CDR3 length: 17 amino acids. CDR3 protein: CASSQGGVPPGLGRAFF. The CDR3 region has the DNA TGTGCCAGCAGCCAAGGAGGGGTCCCTCCAGGTTTAGGGCGAGCTTTCTTT.

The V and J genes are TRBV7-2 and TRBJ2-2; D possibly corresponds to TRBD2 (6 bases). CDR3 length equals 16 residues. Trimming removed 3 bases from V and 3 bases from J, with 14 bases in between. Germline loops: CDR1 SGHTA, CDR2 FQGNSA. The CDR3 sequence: CASSFMRGLHTGELFF. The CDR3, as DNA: TGTGCCAGCAGCTTTATGCGGGGACTCCACACCGGGGAGCTGTTTTTT.

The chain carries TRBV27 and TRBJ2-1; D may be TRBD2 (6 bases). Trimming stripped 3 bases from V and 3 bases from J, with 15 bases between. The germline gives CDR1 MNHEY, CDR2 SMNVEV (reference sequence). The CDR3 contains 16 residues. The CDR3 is CASSFEERASYNEQFF. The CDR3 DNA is TGTGCCAGCAGTTTTGAAGAGCGGGCAAGCTACAATGAGCAGTTCTTC.

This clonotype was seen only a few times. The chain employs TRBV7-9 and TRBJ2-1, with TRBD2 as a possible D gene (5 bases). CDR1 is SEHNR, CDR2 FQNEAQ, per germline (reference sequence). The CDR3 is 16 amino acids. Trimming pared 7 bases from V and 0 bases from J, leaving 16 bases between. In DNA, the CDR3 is TGTGCCAGCAACGATCTCCAAGGGAGCTCCTACAATGAGCAGTTCTTC. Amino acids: CASNDLQGSSYNEQFF.

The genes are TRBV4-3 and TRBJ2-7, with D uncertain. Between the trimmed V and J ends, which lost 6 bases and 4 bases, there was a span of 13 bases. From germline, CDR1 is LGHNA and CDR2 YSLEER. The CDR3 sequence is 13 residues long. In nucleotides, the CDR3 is TGCGCCAGCAGTCAAACTTCGAGGTACGAGCAGTACTTC. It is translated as CASSQTSRYEQYF.

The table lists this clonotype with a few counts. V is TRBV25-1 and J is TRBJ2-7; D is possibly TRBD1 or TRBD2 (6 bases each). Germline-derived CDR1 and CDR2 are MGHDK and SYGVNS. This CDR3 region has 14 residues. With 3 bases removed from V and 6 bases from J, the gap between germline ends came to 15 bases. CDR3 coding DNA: TGTGCCAGCAGTGACAGGGGAGGTGTCCGCGAGCAGTACTTC. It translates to CASSDRGGVREQYF.

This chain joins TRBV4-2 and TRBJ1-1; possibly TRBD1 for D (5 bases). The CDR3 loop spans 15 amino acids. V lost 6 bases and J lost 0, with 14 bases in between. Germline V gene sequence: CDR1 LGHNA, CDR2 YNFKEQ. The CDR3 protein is CASRPTGRMNTEAFF. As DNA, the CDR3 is TGTGCCAGCAGACCTACGGGGCGGATGAACACTGAAGCTTTCTTT.

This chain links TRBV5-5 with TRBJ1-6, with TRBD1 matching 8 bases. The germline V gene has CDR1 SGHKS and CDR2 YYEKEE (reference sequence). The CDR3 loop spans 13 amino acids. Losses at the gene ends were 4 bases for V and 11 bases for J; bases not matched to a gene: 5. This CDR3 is CASSPRQGTPLHF. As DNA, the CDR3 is TGTGCCAGCAGCCCAAGACAGGGGACACCCCTCCACTTT.

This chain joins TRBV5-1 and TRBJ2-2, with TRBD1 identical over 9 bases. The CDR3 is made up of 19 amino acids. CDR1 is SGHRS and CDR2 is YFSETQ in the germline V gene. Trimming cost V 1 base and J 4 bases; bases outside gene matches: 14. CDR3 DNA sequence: TGCGCCAGCAGCTTGTACCCGACAGGGGGGCAATATCCCACCGGGGAGCTGTTTTTT. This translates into CASSLYPTGGQYPTGELFF.